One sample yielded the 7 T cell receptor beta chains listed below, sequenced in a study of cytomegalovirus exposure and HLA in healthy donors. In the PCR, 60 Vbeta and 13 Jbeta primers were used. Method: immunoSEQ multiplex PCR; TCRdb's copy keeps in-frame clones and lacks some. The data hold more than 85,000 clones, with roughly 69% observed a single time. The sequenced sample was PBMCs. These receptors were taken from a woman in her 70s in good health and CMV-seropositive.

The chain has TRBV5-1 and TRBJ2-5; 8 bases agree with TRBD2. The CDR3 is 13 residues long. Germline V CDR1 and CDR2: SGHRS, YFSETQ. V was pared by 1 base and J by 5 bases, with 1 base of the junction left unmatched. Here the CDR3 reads CASSLSGGETQYF. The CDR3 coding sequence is TGCGCCAGCAGCTTGTCGGGGGGGGAGACCCAGTACTTC.

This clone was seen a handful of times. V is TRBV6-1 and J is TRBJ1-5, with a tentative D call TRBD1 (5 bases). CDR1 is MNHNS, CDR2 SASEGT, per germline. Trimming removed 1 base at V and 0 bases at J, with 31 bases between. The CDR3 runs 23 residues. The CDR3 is CASSEVRGGRWAGSYNSNQPQHF. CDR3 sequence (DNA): TGTGCCAGCAGTGAAGTCCGGGGCGGGAGATGGGCAGGGAGCTATAATAGCAATCAGCCCCAGCATTTT.

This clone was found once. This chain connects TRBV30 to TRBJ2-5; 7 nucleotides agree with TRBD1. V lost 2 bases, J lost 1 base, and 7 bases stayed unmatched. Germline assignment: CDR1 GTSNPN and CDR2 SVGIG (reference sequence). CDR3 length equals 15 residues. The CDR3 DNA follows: TGTGCCTGGAGTATACTCCGGGACAGCCAAGAGACCCAGTACTTC. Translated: CAWSILRDSQETQYF.

The CDR3 DNA is TGCACCAGCAGCCAACATGCGGGAGGGGAGACCCAGTACTTC. Amino acids: CTSSQHAGGETQYF. The J gene is TRBJ2-5, the V gene TRBV1; TRBD2, the table's D call, lacks a check against the DNA. TRBV1 is a recognized pseudogene. CDR3 length equals 14 residues.

The CDR3 region is CASSQNTGTGGWYEQFF. In DNA form, the CDR3 reads TGTGCCAGCTCACAAAATACCGGGACAGGGGGCTGGTATGAGCAGTTCTTC. The chain combines TRBV18 with TRBJ2-1; TRBD1 matches at 12 bases. V shed 4 bases, J shed 8 bases, and the junction held 12 bases outside the gene matches. CDR3 size: 17 residues. Germline V gene data show CDR1 as KGHSH and CDR2 as LQKENI. Combining the CDR3 with reference TRBV18 and TRBJ2-1 gives the whole variable domain NAGVMQNPRHLVRRRGQEARLRCSPMKGHSHVYWYRQLPEEGLKFMVYLQKENIIDESGMPKERFSAEFPKEGPSILRIQQVVRGDSAAYFCASSQNTGTGGWYEQFFGPGTRLTVL.

The CDR3 coding sequence is TGTGCCAGCAGCTTAGCCTGGGGCGCAAGGCCACTGAACACTGAAGCTTTCTTT. This gives the protein CASSLAWGARPLNTEAFF. The chain has TRBV13 and TRBJ1-1; possibly TRBD1 for D (5 bases). V lost 1 base and J 0 bases, leaving 18 bases between the germline ends. Germline values: CDR1 PRHDT, CDR2 FYEKMQ (reference sequence). The CDR3 covers 18 residues. Based on the CDR3 plus reference TRBV13 and TRBJ1-1, the full variable domain is AAGVIQSPRHLIKEKRETATLKCYPIPRHDTVYWYQQGPGQDPQFLISFYEKMQSDKGSIPDRFSAQQFSDYHSELNMSSLELGDSALYFCASSLAWGARPLNTEAFFGQGTRLTVV.

The CDR3 here is CASTLSGGGETQYF. For the CDR3, the DNA is TGCGCCAGCACCCTTTCGGGAGGGGGAGAGACCCAGTACTTC. The rearrangement uses TRBV5-1 and TRBJ2-5; 8 bases match TRBD2. The CDR3 covers 14 residues. CDR1 is SGHRS, CDR2 YFSETQ, per germline. The V segment lost 6 bases and the J segment 4 bases; nucleotides outside the gene matches: 8.